The 18 T cell receptor beta chains presented below share a single source sample, sequenced in a study of shared clonotypes between healthy human individuals. The assay was immunoSEQ multiplex PCR, and TCRdb's table has in-frame clones only and misses some. The sample consists of roughly 2 million clones, about 94% of them appearing once. Terminally differentiated effector memory CD45RA+ cells were excluded from the naive CD8 cells, which were CD45RO-negative and positively selected for CCR7. Material: naive CD8+ T cells sorted from blood. These receptors all stem from a young man in good health.

The chain links TRBV29-1 to TRBJ2-2; 11 bases match TRBD1. The CDR3 is 15 residues long. V was pared by 2 bases and J by 6 bases, with 5 bases of the junction left unmatched. Looked up from germline, CDR1 is SQVTM and CDR2 is ANQGSEA. The CDR3 spells CSVEPRDRGSGELFF. The CDR3 nucleotides are TGCAGCGTTGAACCACGGGACAGGGGGTCCGGGGAGCTGTTTTTT.

As concerns this clone: The same CDR3 can be traced to other DNA sequences in this sample. The V and J genes are TRBV7-9 and TRBJ2-5, with D unclear. This CDR3 contains 14 residues. Between the trimmed V and J ends, which lost 1 base and 5 bases, there was a span of 11 bases. Germline V gene lookup returns CDR1 SEHNR and CDR2 FQNEAQ (reference sequence). CDR3 DNA: TGTGCCAGCAGCTTAGAGGGCTTTGGGGAGACCCAGTACTTC. As protein: CASSLEGFGETQYF.

J is TRBJ1-3 and V is TRBV2, with D uncertain. The CDR3 loop spans 15 amino acids. Trimming took off 4 bases at V and 3 bases at J, with 13 bases between the two ends. Germline loops: CDR1 SNHLY, CDR2 FYNNEI. CDR3 DNA: TGTGCCAGCAGTGGCACGGACGGATTTGGAAACACCATATATTTT. Amino acid sequence: CASSGTDGFGNTIYF.

CDR3 in amino acids: CASSGGLAGGTDTQYF. The CDR3, as DNA: TGTGCCAGCAGTGGCGGACTAGCGGGGGGCACAGATACGCAGTATTTT. This chain connects TRBV27 to TRBJ2-3; 13 nucleotides line up with TRBD2. Germline V gives CDR1 MNHEY, CDR2 SMNVEV (reference sequence). J was trimmed by 1 base and V by 5 bases; bases with no gene match: 3. This CDR3 is built from 16 residues.

The chain is built from TRBV19 and TRBJ2-1, with TRBD1 as a possible D gene (8 bases). Germline V gene lookup returns CDR1 LNHDA and CDR2 SQIVND (reference sequence). The V gene lost 8 bases and the J gene lost 3 bases, with 17 bases spanning the gap. The CDR3 loop spans 15 amino acids. As DNA, the CDR3 is TGTGCCAGTGGGCCACAGGGGGAGGGCTACAATGAGCAGTTCTTC. It specifies CASGPQGEGYNEQFF.

The gene calls are TRBV10-3 and TRBJ1-2; no reliable D call. V dropped 3 bases and J dropped 6 bases, with 8 bases sitting between them. The CDR3 runs 12 residues. Germline loops: CDR1 ENHRY, CDR2 SYGVKD. DNA for the CDR3: TGTGCCATCAGTGATCTACCGCATGGCTACACCTTC. Protein product: CAISDLPHGYTF.

V gene TRBV27 combines with J gene TRBJ2-5, with D maybe TRBD1 (5 bases). V was trimmed by 5 bases and J by 5 bases, leaving 21 bases between them. From germline, CDR1 is MNHEY and CDR2 SMNVEV (reference sequence). The CDR3 runs 16 residues. The CDR3 protein is CASSPSSGPAGETQYF. In DNA, the CDR3 is TGTGCCAGCAGTCCCTCGTCGGGCCCAGCAGGGGAGACCCAGTACTTC.

The table lists this clone with a count of one. J is TRBJ1-5 and V is TRBV7-2; D is ambiguous. CDR1 is SGHTA and CDR2 is FQGNSA in the germline V gene. The CDR3 length is 15 residues. The V gene lost 5 bases and the J gene lost 1 base, with 12 bases spanning the gap. The CDR3 nucleotides read TGTGCCAGCAGCATGACCCCTCGGAGCAATCAGCCCCAGCATTTT. This encodes CASSMTPRSNQPQHF.

The chain carries TRBV27 and TRBJ2-7, with TRBD1 matching over 10 bases. Per germline, CDR1 MNHEY and CDR2 SMNVEV (reference sequence). The CDR3 extends over 15 amino acids. V lost 2 bases to trimming and J lost 6 bases; unmatched junction nucleotides: 7. The CDR3 spells CASSLVGTGEIEQYF. CDR3 bases: TGTGCCAGCAGTTTAGTTGGGACAGGGGAGATCGAGCAGTACTTC.

This clone was seen only once. The chain links TRBV7-2 to TRBJ2-3; D not certain. The length of the CDR3 is 12 residues. Per the germline V gene, CDR1 is SGHTA and CDR2 is FQGNSA. The ends were cut back, 4 bases at V and 4 bases at J, with 6 bases in the middle. CDR3 nucleotide sequence: TGTGCCAGCAGCTGGGTGGCAGATACGCAGTATTTT. Protein sequence: CASSWVADTQYF.

This chain uses TRBV7-8 with TRBJ2-1; D is tentatively TRBD1 or TRBD2 (5 bases each). V was pared by 2 bases and J by 0 bases, with 8 bases between. Per germline, CDR1 SGHVS and CDR2 FQNEAQ. The CDR3 length is 15 residues. For the CDR3, the DNA is TGTGCCAGCAGCTTAAGTGGGGGCTCCTACAATGAGCAGTTCTTC. It yields the protein CASSLSGGSYNEQFF. The full variable domain, completed using reference TRBV7-8 and TRBJ2-1, is GAGVSQSPRYKVAKRGQDVALRCDPISGHVSLFWYQQALGQGPEFLTYFQNEAQLDKSGLPSDRFFAERPEGSVSTLKIQRTQQEDSAVYLCASSLSGGSYNEQFFGPGTRLTVL.

In this sample, this clone turned up a few times. The gene calls are TRBV30 and TRBJ2-5; no clear D. In germline, CDR1 is GTSNPN, CDR2 SVGIG (reference sequence). The V end lost 3 bases, the J end lost 3 bases, and 14 bases lay between the germline ends. This CDR3 spans 14 amino acids. The CDR3 nucleotides read TGTGCCTGGAGCCCACGGAGAAAGGAAGAGACCCAGTACTTC. Translated, it gives CAWSPRRKEETQYF.

The genes are TRBV7-9 and TRBJ2-1; 7 nucleotides agree with TRBD1. The CDR3 totals 13 residues. CDR1 is SEHNR, CDR2 FQNEAQ, per germline (reference sequence). Germline trimming cut 5 bases from V and 10 bases from J; bases unmatched to any gene: 8. The CDR3 region is CASSKTTGLEQFF. The CDR3 bases are TGTGCCAGCAGCAAAACGACAGGGCTCGAGCAGTTCTTC.

The chain uses TRBV9 and TRBJ1-2, with D perhaps TRBD1 (5 bases). The germline V gene encodes CDR1 SGDLS and CDR2 YYNGEE. Trimming cost V 0 bases and J 5 bases, with 11 bases left between them. The CDR3 covers 14 residues. CDR3: CASSVAEGEYGYTF. CDR3 DNA sequence: TGTGCCAGCAGCGTAGCTGAAGGGGAGTATGGCTACACCTTC.

The chain recombines TRBV2 with TRBJ2-7, with D tentatively TRBD1 (6 bases). The CDR3 has 13 residues. Trimming removed 4 bases from V and 3 bases from J, with 10 bases in between. Germline V gene lookup returns CDR1 SNHLY and CDR2 FYNNEI. CDR3 in DNA: TGTGCCAGCAGTGCTAGGGGGTACTACGAGCAGTACTTC. Amino acids: CASSARGYYEQYF.

This clone was observed a few times. The chain uses TRBV19 and TRBJ2-2; tentatively, D is TRBD1 or TRBD2 (5 bases each). Germline V lookup: CDR1 LNHDA, CDR2 SQIVND (reference sequence). With 6 bases removed from V and 1 base from J, the gap between germline ends came to 15 bases. CDR3 length equals 16 residues. In DNA, the CDR3 is TGTGCCAGTAGGATTGACAGTGGAGGGAACACCGGGGAGCTGTTTTTT. It encodes CASRIDSGGNTGELFF.

The chain employs TRBV5-6 and TRBJ1-1, with D possibly TRBD1 on 5 matching bases. The CDR3 is 14 amino acids. V was shortened by 1 base and J by 7 bases, with 14 bases between the two germline ends. CDR1 and CDR2 from the germline V gene are SGHDT and YYEEEE. The CDR3 sequence is CASSLSGMTDEAFF. The DNA of the CDR3 is TGTGCCAGCAGCTTGTCGGGGATGACAGATGAAGCTTTCTTT.

J is TRBJ2-3 and V is TRBV27; D may be TRBD2 (6 bases). The CDR3 is 13 amino acids. Trimming stripped 5 bases from V and 6 bases from J, with 12 bases between. Per the germline V gene, CDR1 is MNHEY and CDR2 is SMNVEV (reference sequence). The CDR3 sequence: CASSRGSRDTQYF. The CDR3 region has the DNA TGTGCCAGCAGTCGGGGGAGTAGGGATACGCAGTATTTT.